Below, one T cell receptor (beta chain) is given with its context. Its specificity is not known. This sample stems from a study of beta chain features in type 1 diabetes. Study-wide background: Investigators examined some 110,000,000 sorted cells across all samples. Study-wide results and caveats: The study found that naive, central memory and Treg TCRB repertoires appeared more similar in patients than in healthy donors. The study notes PCR might favor shorter templates equally in patients and controls.

The V gene's germline CDR1 is MDHEN and CDR2 SYDVKM. Trimming at V came to 4 bases and at J to 9 bases, leaving 13 bases not matched to a gene. The CDR3 consists of 16 residues. Sequencing targeted expressed TCRB transcripts, as all isolated RNA had been reverse transcribed. Clones were sequenced by immunoSEQ multiplex PCR, and TCRdb holds only the in-frame ones, with some missing. The profile shows more than 110,000 clones, less than 8.5% of them singletons. The sequenced sample was central memory CD4+ T cells from blood. The clonotype comes from a woman in her 30s in good health. The genes are TRBV28 and TRBJ2-3, with 10 bases fitting TRBD2. The CDR3 DNA follows: TGTGCCAGCAGTTCGTGGACTAGCGGAGCCGTATCAACGCAGTATTTT. Translating gives CASSSWTSGAVSTQYF. The whole variable domain, remainder taken from reference TRBV28 and TRBJ2-3, is DVKVTQSSRYLVKRTGEKVFLECVQDMDHENMFWYRQDPGLGLRLIYFSYDVKMKEKGDIPEGYSVSREKKERFSLILESASTNQTSMYLCASSSWTSGAVSTQYFGPGTRLTVL.